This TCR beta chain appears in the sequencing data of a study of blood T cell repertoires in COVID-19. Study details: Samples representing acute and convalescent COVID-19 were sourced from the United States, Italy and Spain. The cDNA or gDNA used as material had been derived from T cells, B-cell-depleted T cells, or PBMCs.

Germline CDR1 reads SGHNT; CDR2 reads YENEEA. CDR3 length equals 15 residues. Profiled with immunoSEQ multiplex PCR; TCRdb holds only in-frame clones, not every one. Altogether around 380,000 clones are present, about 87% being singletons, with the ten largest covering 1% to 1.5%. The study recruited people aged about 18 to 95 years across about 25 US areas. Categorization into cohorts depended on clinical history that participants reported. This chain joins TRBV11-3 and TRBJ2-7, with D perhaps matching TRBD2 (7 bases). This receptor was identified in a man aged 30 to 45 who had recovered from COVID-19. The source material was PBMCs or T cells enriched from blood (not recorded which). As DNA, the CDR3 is TGTTCTACCCCACGGGGGGACACGACTAATTACGAGCAGTACTTC. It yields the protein CSTPRGDTTNYEQYF.